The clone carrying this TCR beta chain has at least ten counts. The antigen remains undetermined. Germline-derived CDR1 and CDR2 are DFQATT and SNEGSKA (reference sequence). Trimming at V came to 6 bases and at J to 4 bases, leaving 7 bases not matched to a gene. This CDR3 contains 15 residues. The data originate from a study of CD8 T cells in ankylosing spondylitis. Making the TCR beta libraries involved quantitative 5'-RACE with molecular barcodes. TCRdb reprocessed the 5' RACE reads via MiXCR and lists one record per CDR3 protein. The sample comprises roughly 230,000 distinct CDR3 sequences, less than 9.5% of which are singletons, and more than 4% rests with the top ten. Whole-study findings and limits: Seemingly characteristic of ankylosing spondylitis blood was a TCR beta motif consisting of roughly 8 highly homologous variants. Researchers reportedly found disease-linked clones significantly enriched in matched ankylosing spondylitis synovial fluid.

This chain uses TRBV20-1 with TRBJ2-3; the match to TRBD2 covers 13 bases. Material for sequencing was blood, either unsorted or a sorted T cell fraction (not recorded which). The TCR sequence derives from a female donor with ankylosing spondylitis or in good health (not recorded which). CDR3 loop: CSAPGLAGFADTQYF. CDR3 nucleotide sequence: TGCAGTGCCCCGGGACTAGCGGGATTTGCAGATACGCAGTATTTT.